This entry lists 5 T cell receptor beta chains sequenced from one sample in a study of PD-1 blockade in classical Hodgkin lymphoma (dated by TCRdb to about 2020). The library was prepared using the immunoSEQ multiplex PCR assay. As stored in TCRdb, this immuneACCESS dataset retains in-frame rearrangements with V and J assigned. A fraction of the clones does not appear; measured against another copy, unresolved V genes explain less than half of the discrepancy, and the remainder lacks a known reason. The sample records some 9,700 clones, roughly 80% of which are singletons. The ten top clones hold roughly 41% of the sample. This specimen's time point label, per the study, means: cycle 4 day 1 (C4D1), after more than five weeks of nivolumab. All trial patients had relapsed after autologous stem cell transplantation, with cohorts A, B and C differing in prior brentuximab vedotin exposure. The sequencing here drew on peripheral blood mononuclear cells (PBMCs), taken before the fourth cycle of nivolumab. These receptors originate from a human donor with classical Hodgkin lymphoma.

The V call is TRBV10-3, the J call TRBJ2-1, with 12 nucleotides matching TRBD2. CDR1 is ENHRY, CDR2 SYGVKD, per germline. Trimming cost V 4 bases and J 7 bases; bases outside gene matches: 2. This CDR3 is 14 amino acids long. The CDR3, as DNA: TGTGCCATCAGTGTGACTAGCGGGGGAAATGAGCAGTTCTTC. Translation: CAISVTSGGNEQFF.

J is TRBJ1-2 and V is TRBV30; D uncertain. The CDR3 loop spans 13 amino acids. Germline V CDR1 and CDR2: GTSNPN, SVGIG (reference sequence). V lost 0 bases, J lost 2 bases, and 7 bases lay in between. CDR3 region: CAWSVRGNYGYTF. DNA for the CDR3: TGTGCCTGGAGTGTACGGGGAAACTATGGCTACACCTTC.

This clone was counted once. J is TRBJ2-3 and V is TRBV5-1; D might be TRBD1 (6 bases). Germline CDR1 reads SGHRS; CDR2 reads YFSETQ. The V end was cut by 0 bases, the J end by 1 base, with 6 bases between. The CDR3 covers 14 residues. CDR3 in amino acids: CASSLDRGTDTQYF. CDR3 DNA: TGCGCCAGCAGCTTGGACAGGGGCACAGATACGCAGTATTTT.

The V call is TRBV6-1, the J call TRBJ2-2; possible D gene TRBD1, 6 bases. This CDR3 has 14 amino acids. The V and J ends lost 7 bases and 3 bases respectively, with 12 bases between them. Germline CDR1 MNHNS, CDR2 SASEGT. The CDR3 DNA reads TGTGCCAGCAAGGCAGGGGCATACACCGGGGAGCTGTTTTTT. This sequence encodes CASKAGAYTGELFF.

The chain links TRBV6-4 to TRBJ2-3, with D tentatively TRBD1 (5 bases). The CDR3 loop spans 17 amino acids. Germline V gives CDR1 MRHNA, CDR2 SNTAGT. The V gene lost 0 bases and the J gene lost 1 base, with 14 bases spanning the gap. The CDR3 sequence is CASSDSIRGAGTDTQYF. In nucleotides, the CDR3 is TGTGCCAGCAGTGACTCGATAAGGGGCGCAGGCACAGATACGCAGTATTTT.